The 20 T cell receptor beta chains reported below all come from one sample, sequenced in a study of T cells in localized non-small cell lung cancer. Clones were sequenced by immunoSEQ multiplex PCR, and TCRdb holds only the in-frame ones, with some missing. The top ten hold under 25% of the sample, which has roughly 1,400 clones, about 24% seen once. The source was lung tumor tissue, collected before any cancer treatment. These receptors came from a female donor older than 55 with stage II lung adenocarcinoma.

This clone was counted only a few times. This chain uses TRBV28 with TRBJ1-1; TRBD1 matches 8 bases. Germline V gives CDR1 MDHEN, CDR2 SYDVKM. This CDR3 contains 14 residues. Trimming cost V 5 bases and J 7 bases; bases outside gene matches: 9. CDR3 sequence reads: CASSKQGAGVEAFF. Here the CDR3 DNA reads TGTGCCAGCAGTAAGCAGGGGGCGGGCGTTGAAGCTTTCTTT.

CDR3 DNA: TGCGCCAGCAGCCAATCAGGTCGGGTGGACACTGAAGCTTTCTTT. Protein: CASSQSGRVDTEAFF. The chain combines TRBV5-1 with TRBJ1-1; D ambiguous. Per germline, CDR1 SGHRS and CDR2 YFSETQ. The V gene lost 4 bases and the J gene lost 3 bases, with 16 bases spanning the gap. The CDR3 is made up of 15 amino acids.

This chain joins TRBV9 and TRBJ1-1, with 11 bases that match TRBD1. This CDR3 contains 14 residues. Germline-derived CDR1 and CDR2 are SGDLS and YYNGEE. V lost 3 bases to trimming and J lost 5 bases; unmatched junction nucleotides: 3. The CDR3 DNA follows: TGTGCCAGCAGCGCGGACAGGGGGCTAACTGAAGCTTTCTTT. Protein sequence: CASSADRGLTEAFF.

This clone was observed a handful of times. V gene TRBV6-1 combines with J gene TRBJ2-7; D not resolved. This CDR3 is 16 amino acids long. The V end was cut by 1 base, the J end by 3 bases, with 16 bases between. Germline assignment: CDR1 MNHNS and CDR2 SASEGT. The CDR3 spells CASSEGVQVQDYEQYF. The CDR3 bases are TGTGCCAGCAGTGAAGGAGTTCAGGTTCAGGACTACGAGCAGTACTTC.

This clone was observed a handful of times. The CDR3 protein is CASSAPGRFSGNTIYF. Written as DNA, the CDR3 is TGTGCCAGTAGTGCCCCGGGACGCTTCTCTGGAAACACCATATATTTT. The rearrangement uses TRBV19 and TRBJ1-3; TRBD1 is a possible D gene (5 bases). The CDR3 runs 16 residues. V was clipped by 5 bases and J by 0 bases, with 14 bases between them. Germline V lookup: CDR1 LNHDA, CDR2 SQIVND (reference sequence).

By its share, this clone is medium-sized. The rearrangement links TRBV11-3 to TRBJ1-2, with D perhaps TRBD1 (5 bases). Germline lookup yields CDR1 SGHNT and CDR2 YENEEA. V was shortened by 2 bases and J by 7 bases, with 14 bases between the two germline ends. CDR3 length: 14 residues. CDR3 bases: TGTGCCAGCAGCTTAAGTTTCTATCAGGGTGGCTACACCTTC. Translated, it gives CASSLSFYQGGYTF.

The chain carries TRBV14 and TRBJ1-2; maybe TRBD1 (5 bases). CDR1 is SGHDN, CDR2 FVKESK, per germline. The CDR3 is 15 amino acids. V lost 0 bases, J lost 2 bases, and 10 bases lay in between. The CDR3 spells CASSQDLDSNYGYTF. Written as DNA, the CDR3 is TGTGCCAGCAGCCAAGATCTCGACAGCAACTATGGCTACACCTTC.

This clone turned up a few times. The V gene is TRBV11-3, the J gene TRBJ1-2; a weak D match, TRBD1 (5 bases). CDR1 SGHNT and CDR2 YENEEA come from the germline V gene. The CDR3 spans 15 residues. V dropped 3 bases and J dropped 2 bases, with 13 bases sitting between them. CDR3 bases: TGTGCCAGCAGCTTGTATGGGCAGGGAAACTATGGCTACACCTTC. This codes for CASSLYGQGNYGYTF.

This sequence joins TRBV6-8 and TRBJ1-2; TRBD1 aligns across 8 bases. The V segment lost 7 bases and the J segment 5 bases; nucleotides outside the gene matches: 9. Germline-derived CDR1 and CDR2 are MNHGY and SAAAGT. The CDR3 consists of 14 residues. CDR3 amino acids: CASKRGQGIYGYTF. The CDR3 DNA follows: TGTGCCAGCAAAAGAGGACAGGGAATTTATGGCTACACCTTC.

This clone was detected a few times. For the CDR3, the DNA is TGTGCCAGCAGCAGCGGACAGCCGAACACTGAAGCTTTCTTT. As protein: CASSSGQPNTEAFF. The rearrangement joins TRBV9 to TRBJ1-1; a possible D gene is TRBD1 (6 bases). This CDR3 spans 14 amino acids. From germline, CDR1 is SGDLS and CDR2 YYNGEE. With 4 bases removed from V and 1 base from J, the gap between germline ends came to 11 bases.

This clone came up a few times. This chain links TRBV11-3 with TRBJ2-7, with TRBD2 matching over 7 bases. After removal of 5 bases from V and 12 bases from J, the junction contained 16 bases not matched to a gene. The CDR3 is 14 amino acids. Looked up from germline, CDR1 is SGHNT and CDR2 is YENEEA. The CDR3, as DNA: TGTGCCAGCAGCCAATTTACGGCGGGGGAGAATCCGTACTTC. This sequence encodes CASSQFTAGENPYF.

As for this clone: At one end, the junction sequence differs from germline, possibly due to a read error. For the CDR3, the DNA is TGTGCCATCAGTGCCCCGGGACTAGCGGACACAGATACGCAGTATTTT. It translates to CAISAPGLADTDTQYF. The chain joins TRBV6-8 to TRBJ2-3; 11 bases are shared with TRBD2. This CDR3 has 16 residues. CDR1 MNHGY and CDR2 SAAAGT come from the germline V gene.

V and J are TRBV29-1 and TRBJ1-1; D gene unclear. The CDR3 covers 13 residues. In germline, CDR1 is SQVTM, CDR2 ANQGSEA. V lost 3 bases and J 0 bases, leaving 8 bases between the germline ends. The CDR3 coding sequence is TGCAGCGTTGACTGGAAGCTGAACACTGAAGCTTTCTTT. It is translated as CSVDWKLNTEAFF.

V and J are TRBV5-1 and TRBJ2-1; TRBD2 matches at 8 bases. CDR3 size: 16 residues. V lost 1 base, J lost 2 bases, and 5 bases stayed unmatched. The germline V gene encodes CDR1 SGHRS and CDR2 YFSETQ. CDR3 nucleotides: TGCGCCAGCAGCTTGAGCACAGCGGGAGCCTACAATGAGCAGTTCTTC. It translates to CASSLSTAGAYNEQFF. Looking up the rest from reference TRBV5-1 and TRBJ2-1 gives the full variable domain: KAGVTQTPRYLIKTRGQQVTLSCSPISGHRSVSWYQQTPGQGLQFLFEYFSETQRNKGNFPGRFSGRQFSNSRSEMNVSTLELGDSALYLCASSLSTAGAYNEQFFGPGTRLTVL.

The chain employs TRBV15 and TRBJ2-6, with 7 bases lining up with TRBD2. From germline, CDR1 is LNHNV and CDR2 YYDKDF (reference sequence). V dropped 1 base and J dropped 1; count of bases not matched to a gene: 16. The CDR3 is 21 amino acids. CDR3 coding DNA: TGTGCCACCAGCAGAGGGTGGGAGGGAGACAGAGGGATTTCTGGGGCCAACGTCCTGACTTTC. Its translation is CATSRGWEGDRGISGANVLTF.

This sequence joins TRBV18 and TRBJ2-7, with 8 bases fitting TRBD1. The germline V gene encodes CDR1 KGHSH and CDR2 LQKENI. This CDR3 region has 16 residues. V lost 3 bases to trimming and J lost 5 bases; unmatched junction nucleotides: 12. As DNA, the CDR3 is TGTGCCAGCTCACCTTTGTTCGCAGGGGGCGGGGACGAGCAGTACTTC. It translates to CASSPLFAGGGDEQYF.

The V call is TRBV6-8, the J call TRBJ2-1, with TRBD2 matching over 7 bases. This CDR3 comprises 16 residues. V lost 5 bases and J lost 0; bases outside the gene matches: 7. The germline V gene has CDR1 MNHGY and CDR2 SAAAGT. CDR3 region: CASSGRTGGSYNEQFF. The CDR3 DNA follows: TGTGCCAGCAGTGGCCGAACGGGAGGCTCCTACAATGAGCAGTTCTTC.

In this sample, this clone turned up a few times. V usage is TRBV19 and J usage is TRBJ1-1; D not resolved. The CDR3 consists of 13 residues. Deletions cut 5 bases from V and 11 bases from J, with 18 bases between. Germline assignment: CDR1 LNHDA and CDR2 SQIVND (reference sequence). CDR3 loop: CASSLSPLGAAFF. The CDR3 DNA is TGTGCCAGTAGTCTAAGCCCCTTGGGCGCGGCTTTCTTT.

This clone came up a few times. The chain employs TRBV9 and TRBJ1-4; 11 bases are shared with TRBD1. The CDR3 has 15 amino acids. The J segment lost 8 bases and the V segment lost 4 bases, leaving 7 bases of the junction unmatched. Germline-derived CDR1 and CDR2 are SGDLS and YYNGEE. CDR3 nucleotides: TGTGCCAGCAGCTTTGGACAGGGGGCAGGGGAAAAACTGTTTTTT. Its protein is CASSFGQGAGEKLFF.

CDR3 loop: CASSLSSGRTGELFF. The CDR3, as DNA: TGTGCCAGCAGCTTGTCGAGCGGGAGAACCGGGGAGCTGTTTTTT. This chain joins TRBV11-3 and TRBJ2-2, with TRBD2 matching 8 bases. The germline gives CDR1 SGHNT, CDR2 YENEEA. The ends lost 3 bases at V and 5 bases at J; junction bases unmatched: 5. The CDR3 covers 15 residues.